The 29 T cell receptor beta chains listed next were all sequenced from one sample in a study of blood T cell repertoires in COVID-19. TCRdb's table, derived via immunoSEQ multiplex PCR, lists solely in-frame clones and lacks some. Of a few hundred thousand clones listed, roughly 88% are singletons. Sequencing input: peripheral blood. The receptors derive from a woman aged 25 to 39 with COVID-19, enrolled during active disease.

V and J are TRBV9 and TRBJ1-6; 10 bases agree with TRBD1. CDR1 and CDR2 from the germline V gene are SGDLS and YYNGEE. This CDR3 has 15 residues. Trimming cost V 4 bases and J 9 bases; bases outside gene matches: 7. CDR3 nucleotides: TGTGCCAGCAGCCCCTGGACAGGGGGGGGTTCACCCCTCCACTTT. Translated: CASSPWTGGGSPLHF. The full variable domain, its missing parts supplied by reference TRBV9 and TRBJ1-6, is DSGVTQTPKHLITATGQRVTLRCSPRSGDLSVYWYQQSLDQGLQFLIQYYNGEERAKGNILERFSAQQFPDLHSELNLSSLELGDSALYFCASSPWTGGGSPLHFGNGTRLTVT.

This clone was observed once. CDR3 in amino acids: CASSESDAIAGERNIQYF. DNA for the CDR3: TGTGCCAGCAGCGAATCAGACGCTATAGCGGGAGAGAGGAACATTCAGTACTTC. This chain joins TRBV5-4 and TRBJ2-4, with 9 nucleotides matching TRBD2. The germline gives CDR1 SGHNT, CDR2 YYREEE (reference sequence). The CDR3 is 18 residues long. V lost 4 bases, J lost 7 bases, and 18 bases stayed unmatched.

The chain recombines TRBV7-9 with TRBJ1-4; 9 bases map to TRBD1. CDR1 is SEHNR, CDR2 FQNEAQ, per germline (reference sequence). The CDR3 totals 16 residues. V shed 5 bases, J shed 4 bases, and the junction held 8 bases outside the gene matches. CDR3 sequence reads: CASSLGQGLGNEKLFF. The CDR3 coding sequence is TGTGCCAGCAGCCTTGGACAGGGGTTGGGTAATGAAAAACTGTTTTTT.

This clone showed up just once. The chain combines TRBV6-2 or TRBV6-3 with TRBJ2-7; TRBD1 aligns across 11 bases. V lost 0 bases, J lost 3 bases, and 10 bases stayed unmatched. The CDR3 consists of 18 residues. CDR1 and CDR2 (germline): MNHEY, SVGEGT. For the CDR3, the DNA is TGTGCCAGCAGTTACTCGCGGACAGGGGGCGGTTCAGTCTACGAGCAGTACTTC. Translation: CASSYSRTGGGSVYEQYF.

The V call is TRBV6-1, the J call TRBJ1-4; tentative D call: TRBD1 (5 bases). The CDR3 has 14 amino acids. Germline V gives CDR1 MNHNS, CDR2 SASEGT. V was pared by 0 bases and J by 5 bases, with 7 bases between. CDR3 DNA: TGTGCCAGCAGTGAAGCCAGGACAAATGAAAAACTGTTTTTT. Translated: CASSEARTNEKLFF.

This clone was recorded only once. J is TRBJ1-2 and V is TRBV5-6; TRBD1 agrees at 7 bases. Germline CDR1 reads SGHDT; CDR2 reads YYEEEE. V lost 3 bases and J lost 4; bases outside the gene matches: 6. The CDR3 contains 14 residues. CDR3 DNA sequence: TGTGCCAGCAGCTCCGGGACAGTAGTCTATGGCTACACCTTC. As protein: CASSSGTVVYGYTF. The entire variable domain, with the rest obtained from reference TRBV5-6 and TRBJ1-2, is as follows: DAGVTQSPTHLIKTRGQQVTLRCSPKSGHDTVSWYQQALGQGPQFIFQYYEEEERQRGNFPDRFSGHQFPNYSSELNVNALLLGDSALYLCASSSGTVVYGYTFGSGTRLTVV.

This chain connects TRBV9 to TRBJ2-2; 7 bases are shared with TRBD1. Germline V gives CDR1 SGDLS, CDR2 YYNGEE. With 3 bases clipped from V and 7 bases from J, the junction kept 15 bases outside the gene matches. The CDR3 covers 17 residues. The chain's CDR3 is CASSEAPDRNQFGELFF. DNA for the CDR3: TGTGCCAGCAGCGAGGCCCCGGACAGGAACCAATTCGGGGAGCTGTTTTTT.

This CDR3 is CASSKTAGTGGFGYTF. In DNA, the CDR3 is TGTGCCAGCAGCAAAACAGCTGGGACAGGGGGCTTTGGCTACACCTTC. V gene TRBV21-1 combines with J gene TRBJ1-2; the D call in the table, TRBD1, was not verified against the DNA. TRBV21-1 is tagged as a pseudogene. The length of the CDR3 is 16 residues.

This sequence joins TRBV14 and TRBJ2-3; the D gene is possibly TRBD1 (5 bases). V was trimmed by 1 base and J by 4 bases, leaving 9 bases between them. The V gene's germline CDR1 is SGHDN and CDR2 FVKESK. This CDR3 is built from 14 residues. DNA for the CDR3: TGTGCCAGCAGCCAAGCTCAGGGCGCAGATACGCAGTATTTT. Its protein is CASSQAQGADTQYF.

The chain uses TRBV5-8 and TRBJ2-3; TRBD2 might be the D (6 bases). V was cut by 6 bases and J by 4 bases, with 12 bases left in between. The germline V gene encodes CDR1 SGHTS and CDR2 YDEGEE. The CDR3 contains 13 residues. CDR3: CASNPDYSDTQYF. In DNA form, the CDR3 reads TGTGCCAGCAACCCGGACTATTCAGATACGCAGTATTTT.

The chain recombines TRBV7-9 with TRBJ2-3; the D gene is possibly TRBD1 (6 bases). V lost 2 bases, J lost 0 bases, and 21 bases lay in between. CDR3 length: 19 residues. Germline lookup yields CDR1 SEHNR and CDR2 FQNEAQ (reference sequence). CDR3 sequence (DNA): TGTGCCAGCAGCTTACCCAGGGGTCTATCGGTTACTAGCACAGATACGCAGTATTTT. Residues: CASSLPRGLSVTSTDTQYF.

There are a few counts of this clone. The CDR3 sequence: CAIGRTGYGNSPLHF. CDR3 nucleotide sequence: TGTGCCATCGGCAGGACAGGGTACGGGAATTCACCCCTCCACTTT. The V gene is TRBV10-3, the J gene TRBJ1-6; 8 nucleotides agree with TRBD1. The CDR3 runs to 15 residues. V gave up 8 bases and J gave up 7 bases; unmatched junction bases: 10. Germline-derived CDR1 and CDR2 are ENHRY and SYGVKD.

V usage is TRBV30 and J usage is TRBJ2-1; 9 bases fit TRBD1. Germline trimming cut 1 base from V and 8 bases from J; bases unmatched to any gene: 9. The CDR3 consists of 15 residues. Germline V gene data show CDR1 as GTSNPN and CDR2 as SVGIG (reference sequence). CDR3 sequence (DNA): TGTGCCTGGAGTGCCACAGGGGGCGTAAGTGATGAGCAGTTCTTC. Amino acids: CAWSATGGVSDEQFF.

The rearrangement joins TRBV11-3 to TRBJ2-7, with 7 bases aligning to TRBD2. The V gene's germline CDR1 is SGHNT and CDR2 YENEEA. V dropped 5 bases and J dropped 3; count of bases not matched to a gene: 7. This CDR3 region has 14 residues. The CDR3 DNA follows: TGTGCCAGCAGCCCCGGGGTAGCGGGCTACGAGCAGTACGTC. Protein: CASSPGVAGYEQYV.

The chain couples TRBV24-1 to TRBJ1-5, with TRBD1 matching over 9 bases. The CDR3 runs 16 residues. With V trimmed by 2 bases and J by 7 bases, 8 bases remained unmatched. The germline V gene encodes CDR1 KGHDR and CDR2 SFDVKD. CDR3 in DNA: TGTGCCACCAGTGATTCGCGGGGACAGGGCCGGCAGCCCCAGCATTTT. Amino acid sequence: CATSDSRGQGRQPQHF.

In this sample, this clone turned up once. The rearrangement uses TRBV5-1 and TRBJ2-3; 9 nucleotides match TRBD2. The germline V gene encodes CDR1 SGHRS and CDR2 YFSETQ. Trimming at V came to 2 bases and at J to 0 bases, leaving 7 bases not matched to a gene. The CDR3 length is 17 residues. The CDR3 nucleotides are TGCGCCAGCAGCTTATCAAGACTAGCGGCTAGCACAGATACGCAGTATTTT. Its translation: CASSLSRLAASTDTQYF.

This rearrangement joins TRBV7-6 to TRBJ2-5; 7 bases agree with TRBD2. With V trimmed by 4 bases and J by 5 bases, 10 bases remained unmatched. The CDR3 sequence is 15 residues long. From germline, CDR1 is SGHVS and CDR2 FNYEAQ. The CDR3 nucleotides read TGTGCCAGCAGCTCCGGCGCGGGGGACGGGGAGACCCAGTACTTC. It codes for CASSSGAGDGETQYF.

This clone has a single count. The chain carries TRBV7-9 and TRBJ1-1; D call uncertain. The CDR3 is 11 residues long. Germline V CDR1 and CDR2: SEHNR, FQNEAQ (reference sequence). Trimming took off 1 base at V and 9 bases at J, with 6 bases between the two ends. DNA of the CDR3: TGTGCCAGCAGCTTAGGTGGGCAAGCTTTCTTT. It codes for CASSLGGQAFF. The complete variable domain, with remaining parts taken from reference TRBV7-9 and TRBJ1-1, reads DTGVSQNPRHKITKRGQNVTFRCDPISEHNRLYWYRQTLGQGPEFLTYFQNEAQLEKSRLLSDRFSAERPKGSFSTLEIQRTEQGDSAMYLCASSLGGQAFFGQGTRLTVV.

This clone was observed a single time. This chain joins TRBV5-4 and TRBJ1-1; TRBD1 is a possible D gene (5 bases). The CDR3 is 14 amino acids. The germline gives CDR1 SGHNT, CDR2 YYREEE (reference sequence). The V gene lost 3 bases and the J gene lost 3 bases, with 12 bases spanning the gap. As DNA, the CDR3 is TGTGCCAGCAGCTGGAGGGGCTCGGACACTGAAGCTTTCTTT. It encodes CASSWRGSDTEAFF.

The chain employs TRBV27 and TRBJ2-2, with D unresolved. V was trimmed by 6 bases and J by 1 base, leaving 12 bases between them. Germline V CDR1 and CDR2: MNHEY, SMNVEV (reference sequence). The CDR3 extends over 15 amino acids. The CDR3 sequence is CASSLQTGNTGELFF. In DNA, the CDR3 is TGTGCCAGCAGCCTCCAGACGGGGAACACCGGGGAGCTGTTTTTT.

The gene calls are TRBV27 and TRBJ2-4; D gene ambiguous. V was trimmed by 10 bases and J by 1 base, leaving 23 bases between them. Germline V CDR1 and CDR2: MNHEY, SMNVEV (reference sequence). The CDR3 runs 17 residues. CDR3 bases: TGTGCCACCCCCACCCCGCCCAAATGCGAGGCCAAAAACATTCAGTACTTC. Protein product: CATPTPPKCEAKNIQYF.

The chain recombines TRBV28 with TRBJ1-3, with 7 bases fitting TRBD1. Trimming removed 5 bases from V and 3 bases from J; junction bases left unmatched: 10. This CDR3 region has 16 residues. Germline loops: CDR1 MDHEN, CDR2 SYDVKM. The CDR3 DNA reads as TGTGCCAGCAGTCCAACAGGGGAAGGGGTTGGAAACACCATATATTTT. Protein sequence: CASSPTGEGVGNTIYF. Looking up the rest from reference TRBV28 and TRBJ1-3 gives the full variable domain: DVKVTQSSRYLVKRTGEKVFLECVQDMDHENMFWYRQDPGLGLRLIYFSYDVKMKEKGDIPEGYSVSREKKERFSLILESASTNQTSMYLCASSPTGEGVGNTIYFGEGSWLTVV.

In its sample, this clone was seen once. The chain links TRBV14 to TRBJ1-1; TRBD1 agrees at 8 bases. The CDR3 contains 15 residues. V lost 3 bases, J lost 3 bases, and 6 bases stayed unmatched. Germline V lookup: CDR1 SGHDN, CDR2 FVKESK. In DNA, the CDR3 is TGTGCCAGCAGCCACTGGACAGGGAAGGACACTGAAGCTTTCTTT. Protein sequence: CASSHWTGKDTEAFF.

The J gene is TRBJ2-3, the V gene TRBV12-3 or TRBV12-4; D gene ambiguous. V shed 7 bases and J shed 6 bases, with 8 bases lying between them. The CDR3 is 11 amino acids. The CDR3 coding sequence is TGTGCCAGCACAAACTGGGATACGCAGTATTTT. It encodes CASTNWDTQYF.

V and J are TRBV28 and TRBJ2-3; 13 nucleotides match TRBD2. The CDR3 covers 21 residues. Germline V gene sequence: CDR1 MDHEN, CDR2 SYDVKM. With 4 bases clipped from V and 0 bases from J, the junction kept 16 bases outside the gene matches. The CDR3 nucleotides read TGTGCCAGCAGTTCCTATCAACTAGCGGGGGGGAATAACCCTAGCACAGATACGCAGTATTTT. Translating it yields CASSSYQLAGGNNPSTDTQYF.

J is TRBJ1-1 and V is TRBV20-1; 7 bases are a match to TRBD1. There are 16 residues in the CDR3. With 3 bases clipped from V and 2 bases from J, the junction kept 12 bases outside the gene matches. Germline lookup yields CDR1 DFQATT and CDR2 SNEGSKA (reference sequence). The CDR3 coding sequence is TGCAGTGCTAGTCTTCGAGTTTGGGACAGCAACACTGAAGCTTTCTTT. Encoded protein: CSASLRVWDSNTEAFF.

This clone was counted a single time. The rearrangement links TRBV4-3 to TRBJ1-6; 9 nucleotides line up with TRBD1. The germline V gene encodes CDR1 LGHNA and CDR2 YSLEER. The CDR3 contains 16 residues. Losses at the gene ends were 0 bases for V and 9 bases for J; bases not matched to a gene: 6. For the CDR3, the DNA is TGCGCCAGCAGCCAAGATTTTTCGGACAGGGGTTCACCCCTCCACTTT. It encodes CASSQDFSDRGSPLHF.

The chain recombines TRBV6-5 with TRBJ2-3; TRBD2 aligns across 10 bases. The CDR3 contains 14 residues. Germline V gene sequence: CDR1 MNHEY, CDR2 SVGAGI. J lost 5 bases, V lost 6 bases, and 5 bases had no gene match. This chain's CDR3 is CASSKRGGGDTQYF. Written as DNA, the CDR3 is TGTGCCAGCAGCAAGCGGGGGGGAGGAGATACGCAGTATTTT.

The rearrangement links TRBV10-2 to TRBJ2-3; tentatively, D is TRBD2 (5 bases). In germline, CDR1 is WSHSY, CDR2 SAAADI. The CDR3 consists of 16 residues. Trimming stripped 3 bases from V and 2 bases from J, with 15 bases between. This chain's CDR3 is CASSDGKGDLTDTQYF. CDR3 DNA sequence: TGCGCCAGCAGTGACGGGAAGGGCGACCTCACAGATACGCAGTATTTT.